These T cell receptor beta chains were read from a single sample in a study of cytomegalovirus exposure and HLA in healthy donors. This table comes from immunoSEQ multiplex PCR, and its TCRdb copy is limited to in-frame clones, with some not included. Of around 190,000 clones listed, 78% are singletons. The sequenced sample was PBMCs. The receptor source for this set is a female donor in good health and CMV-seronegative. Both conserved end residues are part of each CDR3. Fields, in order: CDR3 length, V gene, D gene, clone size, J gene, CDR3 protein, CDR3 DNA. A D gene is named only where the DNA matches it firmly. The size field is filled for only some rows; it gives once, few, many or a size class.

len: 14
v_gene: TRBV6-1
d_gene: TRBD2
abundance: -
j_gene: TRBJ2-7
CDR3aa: CASSGRAGGYEQYF
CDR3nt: TGTGCCAGCAGTGGTCGAGCGGGAGGGTACGAGCAGTACTTC

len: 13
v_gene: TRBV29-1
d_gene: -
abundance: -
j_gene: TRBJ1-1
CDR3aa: CSVVKGQNTEAFF
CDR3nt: TGCAGCGTTGTAAAGGGACAGAACACTGAAGCTTTCTTT

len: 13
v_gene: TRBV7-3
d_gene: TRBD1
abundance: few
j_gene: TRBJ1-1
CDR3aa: CASSLRQGGEAFF
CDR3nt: TGTGCCAGCAGCTTACGACAGGGAGGTGAAGCTTTCTTT

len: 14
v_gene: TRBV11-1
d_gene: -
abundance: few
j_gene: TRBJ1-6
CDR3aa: CASSLGSNNSPLHF
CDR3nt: TGTGCCAGCAGCCTGGGGAGTAATAATTCACCCCTCCACTTT

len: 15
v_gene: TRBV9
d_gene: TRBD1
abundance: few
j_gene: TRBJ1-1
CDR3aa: CASSASGTGGTEAFF
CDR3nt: TGTGCCAGCAGCGCCTCCGGGACAGGGGGCACTGAAGCTTTCTTT

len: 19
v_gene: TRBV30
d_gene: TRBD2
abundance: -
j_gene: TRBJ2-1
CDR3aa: CAWSVRPGLAGNRDNEQFF
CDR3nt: TGTGCCTGGAGTGTCCGACCGGGACTAGCGGGTAATAGAGACAATGAGCAGTTCTTC

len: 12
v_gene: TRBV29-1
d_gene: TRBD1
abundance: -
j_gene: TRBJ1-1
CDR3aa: CSATGTGTEAFF
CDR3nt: TGCAGCGCAACCGGGACAGGGACTGAAGCTTTCTTT

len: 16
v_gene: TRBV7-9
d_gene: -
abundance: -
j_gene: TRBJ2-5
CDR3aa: CASSLRPDTSQETQYF
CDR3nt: TGTGCCAGCAGCTTACGACCTGACACCTCCCAAGAGACCCAGTACTTC

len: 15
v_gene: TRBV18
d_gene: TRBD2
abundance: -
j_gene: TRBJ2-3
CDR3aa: CASSPASGNRDTQYF
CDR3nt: TGTGCCAGCTCACCAGCTAGCGGGAATCGTGATACGCAGTATTTT

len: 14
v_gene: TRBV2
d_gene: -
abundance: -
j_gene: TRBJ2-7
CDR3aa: CASSESQGFYEQYF
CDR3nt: TGTGCCAGCAGTGAATCACAGGGCTTCTACGAGCAGTACTTC

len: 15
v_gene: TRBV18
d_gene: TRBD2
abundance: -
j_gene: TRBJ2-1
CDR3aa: CASSPQSLAGNEQFF
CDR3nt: TGTGCCAGCTCACCACAGAGTCTAGCGGGCAATGAGCAGTTCTTC

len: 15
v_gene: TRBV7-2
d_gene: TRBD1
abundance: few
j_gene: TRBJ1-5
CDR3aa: CASSLRTGRFQPQHF
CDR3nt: TGTGCCAGCAGCCTTAGGACAGGGAGGTTTCAGCCCCAGCATTTT

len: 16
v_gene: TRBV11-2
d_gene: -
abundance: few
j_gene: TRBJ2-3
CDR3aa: CASSLEFRRSTDTQYF
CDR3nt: TGTGCCAGCAGCTTAGAGTTCAGGAGGAGCACAGATACGCAGTATTTT

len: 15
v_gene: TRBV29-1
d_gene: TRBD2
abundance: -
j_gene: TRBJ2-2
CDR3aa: CSGRYGLAGGGELFF
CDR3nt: TGCAGCGGCCGGTATGGACTAGCGGGTGGCGGGGAGCTGTTTTTT

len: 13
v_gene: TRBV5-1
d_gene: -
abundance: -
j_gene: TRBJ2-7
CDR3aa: CASSLRQDYEQYF
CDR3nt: TGCGCCAGCAGCTTGCGGCAGGACTACGAGCAGTACTTC

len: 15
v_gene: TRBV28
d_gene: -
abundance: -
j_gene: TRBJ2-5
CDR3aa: CASRPHTGFQETQYF
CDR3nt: TGTGCCAGCAGACCACATACAGGGTTTCAAGAGACCCAGTACTTC

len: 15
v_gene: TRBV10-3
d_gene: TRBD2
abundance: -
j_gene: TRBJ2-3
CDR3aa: CAPRSLAGDTDTQYF
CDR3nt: TGTGCCCCCCGAAGCCTAGCGGGGGACACAGATACGCAGTATTTT

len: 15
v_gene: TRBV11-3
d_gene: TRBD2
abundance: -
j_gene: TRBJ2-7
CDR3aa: CASGRLAQASYEQYF
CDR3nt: TGTGCCAGCGGTCGACTAGCTCAAGCTTCTTACGAGCAGTACTTC

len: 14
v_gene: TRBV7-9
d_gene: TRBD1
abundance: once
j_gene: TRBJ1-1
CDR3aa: CASSTDRANTEAFF
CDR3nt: TGTGCCAGCAGTACCGACAGGGCGAACACTGAAGCTTTCTTT

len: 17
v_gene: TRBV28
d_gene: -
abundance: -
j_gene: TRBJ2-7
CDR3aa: CASSLDSADWEVYEQYF
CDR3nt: TGTGCCAGCAGTTTAGACAGTGCAGATTGGGAGGTCTACGAGCAGTACTTC

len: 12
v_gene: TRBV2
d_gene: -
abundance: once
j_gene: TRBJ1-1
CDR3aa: CASTSDIPEAFF
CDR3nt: TGTGCCAGCACCTCTGACATCCCTGAAGCTTTCTTT

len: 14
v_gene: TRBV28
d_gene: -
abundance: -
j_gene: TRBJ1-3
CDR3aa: CASSLAGSGNTIYF
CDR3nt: TGTGCCAGCAGTTTAGCAGGCTCTGGAAACACCATATATTTT

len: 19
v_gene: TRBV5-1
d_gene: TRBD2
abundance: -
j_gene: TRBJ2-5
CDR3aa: CASSPGLAGGRISQETQYF
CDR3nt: TGCGCCAGCAGCCCAGGACTAGCGGGGGGCAGAATTTCTCAAGAGACCCAGTACTTC